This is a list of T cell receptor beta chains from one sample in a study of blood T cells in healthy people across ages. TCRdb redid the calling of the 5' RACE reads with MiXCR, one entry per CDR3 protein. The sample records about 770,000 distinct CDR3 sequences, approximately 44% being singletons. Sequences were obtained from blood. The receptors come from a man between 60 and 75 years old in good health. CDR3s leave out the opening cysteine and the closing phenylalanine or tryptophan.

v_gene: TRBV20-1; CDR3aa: SALLAGGQGRSYEQY
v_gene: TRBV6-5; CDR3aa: ASSQRLQDSPLH
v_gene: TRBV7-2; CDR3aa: ASSLPGFEQY
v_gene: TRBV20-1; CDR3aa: SARKWDSDSSYNEQF
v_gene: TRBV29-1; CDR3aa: STTSGGAREQF
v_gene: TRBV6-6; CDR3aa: ASGRSKTGGLDEQF
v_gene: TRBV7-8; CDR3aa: ASSISALRTDTQY
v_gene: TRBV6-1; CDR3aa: ASSPRLAGGLYNEQF
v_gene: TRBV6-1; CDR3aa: ASSEGIQETQY
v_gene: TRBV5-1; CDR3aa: ASSTGLAVYDEQY
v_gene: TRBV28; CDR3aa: ASSLGRSWDTQY
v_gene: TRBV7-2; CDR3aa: ASSLSSLYEQY
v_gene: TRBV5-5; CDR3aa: ASSLISGGYEQY
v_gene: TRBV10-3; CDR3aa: AISEGGTSGETQY
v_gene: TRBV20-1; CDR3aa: SAQRTDTYEQY
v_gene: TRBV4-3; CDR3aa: ASSQEPWGYEQY
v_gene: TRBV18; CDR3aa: ASSPLGNDRDEQF
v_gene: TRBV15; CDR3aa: ATSRDLLGQGYGYT
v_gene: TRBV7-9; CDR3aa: ASSSWF
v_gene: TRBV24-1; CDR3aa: ATSDYGGNEQF
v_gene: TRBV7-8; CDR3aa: ASNSGDHEQY
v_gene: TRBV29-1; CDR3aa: SGSGGAPKNIQY
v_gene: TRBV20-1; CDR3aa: SARGDHSYEQY
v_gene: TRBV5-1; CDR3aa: ASSPGAATYGEQY
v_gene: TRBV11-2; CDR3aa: ASSLEGTNNGQF